This T cell receptor beta chain was recorded in a study of a mutant IDH1 vaccine in newly diagnosed glioma. The method was immunoSEQ multiplex PCR; TCRdb's version includes in-frame clones alone and lacks a portion of them. The sample contains about 92,000 clones, roughly 85% of which appear only once. Time point defined: baseline, week 1 (first vaccination visit). Indicated treatment: pre-vaccination baseline after standard-of-care therapy. New WHO grade 3 or 4 astrocytomas that were IDH1-mutant and ATRX-lost had been found in donors. Whole-study results and caveats: Most patients, around 93%, showed vaccine-induced immune responses.

The CDR3 length is 14 residues. V was cut by 0 bases and J by 4 bases, with 10 bases left in between. CDR1 is SGHKS and CDR2 is YYEKEE in the germline V gene (reference sequence). About this clone: The target antigen is unknown.

The TCR was taken from a woman aged 50 to 65 with glioma. The chain has TRBV5-5 and TRBJ1-1; possible D gene TRBD1, 6 bases. Sequencing used PBMCs, obtained from a glioma patient treated with radiotherapy, temozolomide or both. The CDR3 DNA reads TGTGCCAGCAGCTTGGTGGGGGCCGGCACTGAAGCTTTCTTT. Encoded protein: CASSLVGAGTEAFF.